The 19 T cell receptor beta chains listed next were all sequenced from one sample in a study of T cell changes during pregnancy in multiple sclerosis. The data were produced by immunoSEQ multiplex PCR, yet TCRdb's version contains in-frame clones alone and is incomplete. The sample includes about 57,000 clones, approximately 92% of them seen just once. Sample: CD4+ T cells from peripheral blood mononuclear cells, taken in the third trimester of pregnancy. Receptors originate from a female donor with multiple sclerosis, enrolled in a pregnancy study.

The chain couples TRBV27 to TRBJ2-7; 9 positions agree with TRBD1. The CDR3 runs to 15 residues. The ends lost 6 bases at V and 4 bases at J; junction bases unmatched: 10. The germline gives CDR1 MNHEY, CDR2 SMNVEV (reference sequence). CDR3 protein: CASRLVTGGFYEQYF. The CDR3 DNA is TGTGCCAGCAGACTAGTTACAGGGGGCTTTTACGAGCAGTACTTC.

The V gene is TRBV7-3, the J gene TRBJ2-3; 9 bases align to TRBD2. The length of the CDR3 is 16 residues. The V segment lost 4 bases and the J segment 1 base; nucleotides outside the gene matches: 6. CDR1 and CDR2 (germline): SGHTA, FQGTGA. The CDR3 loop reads CASSSRGGLGTDTQYF. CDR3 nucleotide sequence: TGTGCCAGCAGCTCGCGGGGGGGCCTCGGCACAGATACGCAGTATTTT.

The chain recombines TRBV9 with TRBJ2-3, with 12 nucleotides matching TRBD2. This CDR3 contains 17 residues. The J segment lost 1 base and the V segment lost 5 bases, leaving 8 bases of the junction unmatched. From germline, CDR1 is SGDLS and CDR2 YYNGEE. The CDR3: CASRPGLAGPRTDTQYF. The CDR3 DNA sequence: TGTGCCAGCAGGCCGGGACTAGCGGGCCCGCGCACAGATACGCAGTATTTT.

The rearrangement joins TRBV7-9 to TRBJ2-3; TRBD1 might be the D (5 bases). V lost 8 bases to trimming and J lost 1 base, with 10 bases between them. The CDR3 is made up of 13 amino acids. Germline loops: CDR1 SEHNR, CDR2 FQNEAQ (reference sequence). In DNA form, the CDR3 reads TGTGCCAGCTCCCCCAGGGGCACAGATACGCAGTATTTT. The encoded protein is CASSPRGTDTQYF.

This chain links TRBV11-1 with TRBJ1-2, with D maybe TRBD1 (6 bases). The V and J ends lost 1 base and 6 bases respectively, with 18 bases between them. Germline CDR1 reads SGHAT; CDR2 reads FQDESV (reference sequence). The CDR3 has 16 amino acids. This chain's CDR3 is CASSLESVAGADGYTF. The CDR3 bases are TGTGCCAGCAGCTTAGAGTCGGTCGCGGGGGCCGATGGCTACACCTTC.

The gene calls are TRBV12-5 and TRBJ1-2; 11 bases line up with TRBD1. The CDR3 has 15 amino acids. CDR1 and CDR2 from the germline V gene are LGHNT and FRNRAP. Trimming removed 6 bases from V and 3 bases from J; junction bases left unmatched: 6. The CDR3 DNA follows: TGTGCTAGTGGCCCGGACAGGGGGCGACACTATGGCTACACCTTC. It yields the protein CASGPDRGRHYGYTF.

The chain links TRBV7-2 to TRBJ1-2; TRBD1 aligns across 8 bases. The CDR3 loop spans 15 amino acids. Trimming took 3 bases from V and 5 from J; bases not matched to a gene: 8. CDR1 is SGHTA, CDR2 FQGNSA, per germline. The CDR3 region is CASSFHRDRFYGYTF. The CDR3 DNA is TGTGCCAGCAGCTTCCACCGGGACAGGTTTTATGGCTACACCTTC.

This chain's CDR3 is CASSWTGQGNNEQFF. The CDR3 bases are TGTGCCAGCAGCTGGACAGGACAGGGCAACAATGAGCAGTTCTTC. This chain joins TRBV5-4 and TRBJ2-1; 8 bases are a match to TRBD1. The CDR3 length is 15 residues. V shed 3 bases, J shed 5 bases, and the junction held 7 bases outside the gene matches. Germline V gene lookup returns CDR1 SGHNT and CDR2 YYREEE (reference sequence).

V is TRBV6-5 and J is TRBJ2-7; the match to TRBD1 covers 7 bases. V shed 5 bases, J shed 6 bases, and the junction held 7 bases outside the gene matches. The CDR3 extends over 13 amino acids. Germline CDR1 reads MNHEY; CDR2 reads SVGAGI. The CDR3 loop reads CASSTDSGGEQYF. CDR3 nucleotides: TGTGCCAGCAGTACAGATTCAGGGGGCGAGCAGTACTTC.

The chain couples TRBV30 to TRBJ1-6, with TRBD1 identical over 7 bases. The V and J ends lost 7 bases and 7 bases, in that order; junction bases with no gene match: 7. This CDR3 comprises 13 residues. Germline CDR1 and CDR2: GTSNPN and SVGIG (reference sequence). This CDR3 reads CAYQLQGNSPLHF. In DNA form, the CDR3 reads TGTGCCTACCAGCTACAGGGGAATTCACCCCTCCACTTT.

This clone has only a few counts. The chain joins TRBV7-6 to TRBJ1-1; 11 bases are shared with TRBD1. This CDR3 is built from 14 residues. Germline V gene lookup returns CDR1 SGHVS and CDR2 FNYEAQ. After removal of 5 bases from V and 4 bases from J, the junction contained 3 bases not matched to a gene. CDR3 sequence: CASSHGQGATEAFF. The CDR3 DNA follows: TGTGCCAGCAGCCACGGACAGGGGGCCACTGAAGCTTTCTTT.

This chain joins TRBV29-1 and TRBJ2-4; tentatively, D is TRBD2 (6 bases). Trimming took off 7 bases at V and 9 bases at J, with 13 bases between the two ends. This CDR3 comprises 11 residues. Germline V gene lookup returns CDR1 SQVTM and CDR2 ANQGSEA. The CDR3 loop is CSGDLGGIQYF. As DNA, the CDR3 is TGCAGCGGGGACCTCGGGGGCATTCAGTACTTC.

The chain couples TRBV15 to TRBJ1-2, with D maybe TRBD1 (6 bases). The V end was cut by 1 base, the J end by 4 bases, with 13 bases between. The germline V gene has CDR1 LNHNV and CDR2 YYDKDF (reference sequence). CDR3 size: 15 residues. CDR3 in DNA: TGTGCCACCAGCAGAGTTCGGACAGAATCCTATGGCTACACCTTC. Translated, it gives CATSRVRTESYGYTF.

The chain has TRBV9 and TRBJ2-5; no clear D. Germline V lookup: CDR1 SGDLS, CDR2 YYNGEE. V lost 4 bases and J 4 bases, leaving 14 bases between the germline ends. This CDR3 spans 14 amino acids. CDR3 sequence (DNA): TGTGCCAGCAGCCTACAGAGTTCCAGAGAGACCCAGTACTTC. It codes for CASSLQSSRETQYF.

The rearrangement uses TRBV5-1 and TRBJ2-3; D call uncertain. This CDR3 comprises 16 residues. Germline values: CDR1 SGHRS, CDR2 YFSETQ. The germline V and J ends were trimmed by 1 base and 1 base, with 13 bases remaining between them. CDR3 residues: CASSLSTYTGTDTQYF. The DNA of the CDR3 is TGCGCCAGCAGCTTGTCAACCTATACGGGCACAGATACGCAGTATTTT.

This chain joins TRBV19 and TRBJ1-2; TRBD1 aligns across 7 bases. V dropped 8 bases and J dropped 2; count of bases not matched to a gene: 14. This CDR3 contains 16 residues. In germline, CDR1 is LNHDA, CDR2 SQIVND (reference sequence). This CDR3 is CASSKAGGSLNYGYTF. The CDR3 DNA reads TGTGCCAGTTCAAAGGCAGGGGGGTCCCTCAACTATGGCTACACCTTC.

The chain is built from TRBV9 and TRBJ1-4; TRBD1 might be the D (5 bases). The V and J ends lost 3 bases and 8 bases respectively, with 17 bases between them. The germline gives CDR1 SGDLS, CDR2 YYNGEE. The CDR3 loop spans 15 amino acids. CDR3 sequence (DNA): TGTGCCAGCAGCGCGGACGGGGGACGTTACGAAAAACTGTTTTTT. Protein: CASSADGGRYEKLFF.

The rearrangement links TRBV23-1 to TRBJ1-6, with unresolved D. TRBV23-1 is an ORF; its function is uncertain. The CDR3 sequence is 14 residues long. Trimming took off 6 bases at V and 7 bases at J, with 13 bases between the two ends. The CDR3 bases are TGCGCCAGCAGCCCCCAGGCAGAGAATTCACCCCTCCACTTT. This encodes CASSPQAENSPLHF.

Here the CDR3 DNA reads TGCAGCGTTGGAATGTGGAGCTATGGCTACACCTTC. This gives the protein CSVGMWSYGYTF. V is TRBV29-1 and J is TRBJ1-2; D not certain. The CDR3 spans 12 residues. CDR1 is SQVTM, CDR2 ANQGSEA, per germline. V lost 4 bases and J 4 bases, leaving 10 bases between the germline ends.